This is a list of T cell receptor beta chains from one sample in a study of T cells in Graves' hyperthyroidism and ophthalmopathy. TCRdb used MiXCR to reprocess the multiplex PCR reads, holding one entry per CDR3 protein. Found here are 500,000 to 550,000 distinct CDR3 sequences, about 20% of them singletons; the top ten hold about a quarter. Sequenced: blood. Receptors were obtained from a young man with Graves' hyperthyroidism. Each CDR3 is given with its conserved first and last residue. Each record gives: clone size, D gene, V gene, J gene, CDR3 length, CDR3 protein, CDR3 DNA. The D gene is left open where the match is weak. Only some rows state a clone size, as once, few, many or a class for expanded clones.

>many|TRBD1|TRBV6-1|TRBJ2-7|15
CASSRSRTGTYEQYF
TGTGCCAGCAGTCGATCCCGGACAGGGACCTACGAGCAGTACTTC
>few|.|TRBV6-1|TRBJ1-1|14
CASSPDGGYTEAFF
TGTGCCAGCAGTCCAGACGGCGGGTACACTGAAGCTTTCTTT
>.|TRBD2|TRBV6-1|TRBJ2-7|16
CASSPIQGLETYEQYF
TGCGCCAGCAGCCCTATTCAGGGACTAGAGACCTACGAGCAGTACTTC
>many|.|TRBV27|TRBJ1-2|15
CASSSPGGAFYGYTF
TGTGCCAGCAGTTCCCCGGGGGGCGCATTTTATGGCTACACCTTC
>many|.|TRBV20-1|TRBJ2-5|11
CSATKGETQYF
TGCAGTGCTACTAAGGGGGAGACCCAGTACTTC
>many|.|TRBV28|TRBJ1-5|19
CASSWSPCLSISGNQPQHF
TGTGCCAGCAGCTGGAGCCCGTGCCTAAGCATTAGTGGCAATCAGCCCCAGCATTTT
>many|.|TRBV7-8|TRBJ1-2|12
CASSSGHYGYTF
TGTGCCAGCAGCTCTGGACACTATGGCTACACCTTC
>many|.|TRBV4-1|TRBJ1-2|12
CASSQGPSGYTF
TGCGCCAGCAGCCAAGGTCCGTCGGGCTACACCTTC
>many|TRBD1|TRBV28|TRBJ2-7|14
CASRTGGVGYEQYF
TGTGCCAGCAGGACAGGGGGAGTAGGATACGAGCAGTACTTC
>.|.|TRBV30|TRBJ2-2|10
CAWRKGELWF
TGTGCCTGGAGAAAAGGGGAGCTGTGGTTT
>many|.|TRBV6-1|TRBJ1-1|15
CASSDLLPSLSEAFF
TGTGCCAGCAGTGACCTGCTTCCCTCCCTATCTGAAGCTTTCTTT
>many|TRBD1|TRBV7-9|TRBJ2-5|13
CASSMDREETQYF
TGTGCCAGCAGCATGGACAGGGAAGAGACCCAGTACTTC
>many|.|TRBV11-2|TRBJ2-5|14
CASSSPGVRETQYF
TGTGCCAGCAGCTCACCAGGGGTCCGGGAGACCCAGTACTTC
>.|TRBD1|TRBV12-3/TRBV12-4|TRBJ1-2|17
CASSSSSAGQRPRGYTF
TGTGCCAGCAGTTCGTCCTCCGCGGGACAGCGGCCGAGGGGCTACACCTTC
>many|.|TRBV29-1|TRBJ1-2|13
CSVPERAFYGYTF
TGCAGCGTCCCGGAGAGGGCCTTCTATGGCTACACCTTC
>many|.|TRBV2|TRBJ1-2|13
CASQEAKGWGYTF
TGTGCCAGCCAGGAGGCAAAAGGGTGGGGCTACACCTTC
>.|TRBD1|TRBV5-1|TRBJ1-1|13
CASSQGQGLGAFF
TGCGCCAGCAGCCAGGGACAGGGGCTTGGAGCTTTCTTT
>.|.|TRBV28|TRBJ2-7|17
CASSSYSLGLGAYEQYF
TGTGCCAGCAGTTCTTATTCGCTGGGCCTAGGGGCCTACGAGCAGTACTTC
>few|.|TRBV4-1|TRBJ1-1|14
CASSQDQGLSEAFF
TGCGCCAGCAGCCAAGACCAAGGTCTTTCTGAAGCTTTCTTT
>many|.|TRBV10-2|TRBJ1-2|11
CATRFVYGYTF
TGCGCCACCCGATTTGTCTATGGCTACACCTTC
>many|.|TRBV12-3/TRBV12-4|TRBJ1-2|13
CASSLSGNYGYTF
TGTGCCAGCAGTCTCAGTGGGAACTATGGCTACACCTTC
>many|.|TRBV27|TRBJ1-1|15
CASSPGMLMNTEAFF
TGTGCCAGCAGTCCAGGCATGCTGATGAACACTGAAGCTTTCTTT
>few|.|TRBV5-1|TRBJ2-2|15
CASSLKQGDTGELFF
TGCGCCAGCAGCTTGAAGCAGGGCGACACCGGGGAGCTGTTTTTT
>few|.|TRBV6-1|TRBJ2-7|13
CASSKIGLEGQYF
TGTGCCAGCAGTAAAATCGGCCTGGAAGGTCAGTACTTC
>.|.|TRBV12-3/TRBV12-4|TRBJ2-1|11
CASSLGNEQFF
TGTGCCAGCAGTTTAGGTAATGAGCAGTTCTTC
>few|.|TRBV19|TRBJ2-7|14
CASSISAGDYEQYF
TGTGCCAGTAGTATCTCGGCAGGGGACTACGAGCAGTACTTC
>many|.|TRBV12-3/TRBV12-4|TRBJ2-2|13
CAYRFLNTGELFF
TGTGCCTATAGATTTCTGAACACCGGGGAGCTGTTTTTT
>many|.|TRBV20-1|TRBJ2-5|13
CSASGGRQETQYF
TGCAGTGCTAGCGGGGGGCGCCAAGAGACCCAGTACTTC
>.|.|TRBV5-5|TRBJ1-2|14
CASSPPAELYGYTF
TGTGCCAGCAGCCCTCCGGCAGAGCTCTATGGCTACACCTTC
>many|.|TRBV28|TRBJ1-1|14
CASKLLREYTEAFF
TGTGCCAGCAAACTACTCAGGGAGTACACTGAAGCTTTCTTT
>many|TRBD1|TRBV5-1|TRBJ2-7|17
CASSQKSHRGIPYEQYF
TGCGCCAGCAGCCAGAAGTCACACAGGGGGATACCCTACGAGCAGTACTTC
>.|TRBD2|TRBV27|TRBJ2-5|20
CASSLYAPSGLAGGPETQYF
TGTGCCAGCAGTTTATATGCACCCTCGGGACTAGCGGGGGGGCCGGAGACCCAGTACTTC
>many|.|TRBV28|TRBJ1-1|11
CASSLVSEAFF
TGTGCCAGCAGTCTTGTCAGTGAAGCTTTCTTT
>.|.|TRBV19|TRBJ1-6|15
CASSIGSSYNSPLHF
TGTGCCAGTAGTATTGGGAGCTCCTATAATTCACCCCTCCACTTT
>.|TRBD1|TRBV19|TRBJ2-2|13
CACTTGAPGELFF
TGTGCCTGCACAACAGGGGCGCCCGGGGAGCTGTTTTTT
>many|.|TRBV3-1|TRBJ1-1|14
CASSRTDWNTEAFF
TGTGCCAGCAGCCGTACCGATTGGAACACTGAAGCTTTCTTT
>many|TRBD1|TRBV30|TRBJ2-2|15
CAWSGDRGLGGELFF
TGTGCCTGGAGTGGGGACAGGGGGCTAGGCGGGGAGCTGTTTTTT
>many|.|TRBV4-1|TRBJ2-7|14
CASSSRDTSYEQYF
TGCGCCAGCAGCAGCCGGGACACCAGCTACGAGCAGTACTTC
>many|.|TRBV20-1|TRBJ1-2|12
CSARGTNYGYTF
TGCAGTGCTAGAGGCACCAACTATGGCTACACCTTC
>once|.|TRBV11-2|TRBJ2-5|15
CASSQDGNNQETQYF
TGTGCCAGCAGCCAGGACGGAAATAACCAAGAGACCCAGTACTTC
>few|.|TRBV6-2/TRBV6-3|TRBJ2-5|15
CASSYRDSRWETQYF
TGTGCCAGCAGTTACCGAGATAGTAGGTGGGAGACCCAGTACTTC
>many|.|TRBV10-2|TRBJ1-1|13
CASSEGWNTEAFF
TGCGCCAGCAGTGAGGGCTGGAACACTGAAGCTTTCTTT
>few|.|TRBV30|TRBJ1-1|12
CAWRAGDTEAFF
TGTGCCTGGAGAGCCGGGGACACTGAAGCTTTCTTT
>many|.|TRBV6-5|TRBJ2-6|17
CASTFPSGFSGANVLTF
TGTGCCAGCACTTTCCCGTCCGGGTTCTCTGGGGCCAACGTCCTGACTTTC
>.|.|TRBV6-5|TRBJ1-6|16
CASSYSGSSYNSPLHF
TGTGCCAGCAGTTACTCTGGAAGCTCCTATAATTCACCCCTCCACTTT
>many|.|TRBV12-3/TRBV12-4|TRBJ1-5|15
CASSETRGANQPQHF
TGTGCCAGCAGTGAGACCCGGGGGGCCAATCAGCCCCAGCATTTT
>.|.|TRBV6-1|TRBJ1-2|13
CASRGDSWDGCTF
TGTGCCAGCCGGGGCGACTCCTGGGATGGCTGCACCTTC
>many|.|TRBV27|TRBJ1-1|13
CASSLALRSAAFF
TGTGCCAGCAGTTTGGCTTTGCGCTCTGCCGCTTTCTTT
>many|TRBD1|TRBV15|TRBJ2-7|16
CATSRGYRGLRYEQYF
TGTGCCACCAGCAGGGGGTACAGGGGGTTACGCTACGAGCAGTACTTC
>many|.|TRBV20-1|TRBJ1-5|13
CSARAGFSQPQHF
TGCAGTGCTAGAGCGGGGTTCAGCCAGCCCCAGCATTTT
>many|TRBD1|TRBV20-1|TRBJ1-2|14
CSARGQGEIGGYTF
TGCAGTGCTAGGGGACAGGGCGAGATAGGGGGCTACACCTTC
>.|.|TRBV12-3/TRBV12-4|TRBJ1-2|14
CASNLMGRKEGYTF
TGTGCCAGCAATTTAATGGGGCGGAAGGAGGGCTACACCTTC
>many|.|TRBV6-1|TRBJ2-7|15
CASSEADRQGYEQYF
TGTGCCAGCAGTGAAGCTGACCGGCAGGGCTACGAGCAGTACTTC